A selection of T cell receptor beta chains follows, all from one sample in a study of brain metastases from non-small cell lung cancer. The repertoire was sequenced with immunoSEQ multiplex PCR; TCRdb's copy has only in-frame clones and lacks some. Of several thousand clones detected, 70% to 90% appear once; the ten largest clones hold around 4%. Specimen: primary lung tumor tissue. The receptors were gathered from a donor at least 40 years old with non-small cell lung cancer. CDR3s include the opening cysteine and the closing phenylalanine or tryptophan. Fields, in order: J gene, D gene, clone size, V gene, CDR3 DNA, CDR3 protein. A D gene is named only where the DNA matches it firmly. The size field is filled for only some rows; it gives once, few, many or a size class.

>TRBJ1-2|TRBD1|NA|TRBV10-3
TGTGTCATCGGCGTACAGGGGGTTCATGGCTACACCTTC
CVIGVQGVHGYTF
>TRBJ2-5|NA|NA|TRBV19
TGTGCCAGTAGTGGCCTTCAAGAGACCCAGTACTTC
CASSGLQETQYF
>TRBJ2-7|TRBD1|NA|TRBV12-5
TGTGCTAGTGGTTCCCTTGTGATGGGGACAGGGAACGGCGAGCAGTACTTC
CASGSLVMGTGNGEQYF
>TRBJ1-2|NA|NA|TRBV12-3/TRBV12-4
TGTGCCACCCAAAGGGCCGGGGTCTCTGGCTACACCTTC
CATQRAGVSGYTF
>TRBJ1-4|NA|NA|TRBV29-1
TGCAGCGTTGAAAGGGGTGAAAAACTGTTTTTT
CSVERGEKLFF
>TRBJ1-2|NA|once|TRBV10-3
TGTGCCATCAGTGGACAGACTAGCTATGGCTACACCTTC
CAISGQTSYGYTF
>TRBJ2-7|NA|NA|TRBV5-5
TGTGCCAGCAGCTCCCCGGGACACATAAACCCCCTGTCAGCCTACGAGCAGTACTTC
CASSSPGHINPLSAYEQYF
>TRBJ2-1|NA|once|TRBV5-1
TGCGTCAGCAGCTTGGACGAGGGCGTAGTGGGGGGTTTCTTC
CVSSLDEGVVGGFF
>TRBJ1-1|TRBD1|NA|TRBV9
TGTGCCAGCAGCGTAGAGGGGGCAGGTTGGACTGAAGCTTTCTTT
CASSVEGAGWTEAFF
>TRBJ1-1|TRBD1|NA|TRBV5-1
TGCGCCAGCAGCGACAGGGCGGACACTGAAGCTTTCTTT
CASSDRADTEAFF
>TRBJ1-1|NA|once|TRBV7-9
TGTGCCAGCTACAGGAATACAAACACTGAAGCTTTCTTT
CASYRNTNTEAFF
>TRBJ2-1|TRBD2|once|TRBV5-4
TGTGCCAGCAGCTTGAGGCGGGGGGACTACAATGAGCAGTTCTTC
CASSLRRGDYNEQFF
>TRBJ2-1|NA|NA|TRBV7-6
TGTGCCAGCAGCTTACAGCAGGGTGACAATGAGCAGTTCTTC
CASSLQQGDNEQFF
>TRBJ2-1|TRBD1|NA|TRBV19
TGTGCCAGTAGTATCCGGACAGGGGGAGGGAAGAATGAGCAGTTCTTC
CASSIRTGGGKNEQFF
>TRBJ2-3|NA|NA|TRBV7-2
TGTGCCAGCAGTCGTACCGGGACACAGGTCGGTACGCAGTATTTT
CASSRTGTQVGTQYF
>TRBJ2-5|TRBD1|NA|TRBV30
TGTGCCTGGAGTGAGGGGGCAGGCGGGCAAGAGACCCAGTACTTC
CAWSEGAGGQETQYF
>TRBJ1-1|TRBD1|NA|TRBV5-6
TGTGCCAGCAGCTTGACCCAGGGGGACACTGAAGCTTTCTTT
CASSLTQGDTEAFF
>TRBJ2-1|NA|NA|TRBV5-4
TGTGCCAGCAGCTTGGGGGCCGGGAACAATGAGCAGTTCTTC
CASSLGAGNNEQFF
>TRBJ2-7|NA|NA|TRBV9
TGTGCCAGCAGCGTAGGCGAAGGGGGAAACGAGCAGTACTTC
CASSVGEGGNEQYF
>TRBJ1-1|NA|NA|TRBV4-2
TGTGCCAGCAGCCAAACGACAGACATGAACACTGAAGCTTTCTTT
CASSQTTDMNTEAFF
>TRBJ1-2|NA|NA|TRBV3-1/TRBV3-2
TGTGCCAGCAGCCAAGAGGGAGCAGCGAACTATGGCTACACCTTC
CASSQEGAANYGYTF
>TRBJ2-7|NA|NA|TRBV12-3/TRBV12-4
TGTGCCAGCAGTTCCGGGGGTGTGCAGTATTTC
CASSSGGVQYF